This T cell receptor beta chain was recorded in a study of blood T cells in healthy people across ages. Primed by a sample-barcoded 5' primer and a J-beta primer mix, a second PCR proceeded for roughly 6 to 12 cycles. TCRdb analysed the 5' RACE reads with MiXCR anew, one entry per CDR3 protein. In the table there are roughly 790,000 distinct CDR3 sequences, roughly 45% of which are singletons. Germline-derived CDR1 and CDR2 are SEHNR and FQNEAQ (reference sequence). CDR3 length: 15 amino acids. V was cut by 5 bases and J by 5 bases, with 13 bases left in between. Researchers report isolating at least 6 million PBMCs per sample. Per sample, no less than 5 micrograms of total RNA were extracted. With respect to this clonotype: A much bigger clone sits one base away, suggesting this may be a read error.

The origin of this receptor is an older woman in good health. The rearrangement joins TRBV7-9 to TRBJ2-6; perhaps TRBD1 as D (6 bases). Sequencing input: blood. CDR3 nucleotide sequence: TGTGCCAGCAGCGTAGGACAGACTCGGGCCAACGTCCTGACTTTC. It translates to CASSVGQTRANVLTF.